These 8 T cell receptor beta chains were all obtained from the same sample, sequenced in a study of siplizumab effects on memory and regulatory T cells. Sequenced by immunoSEQ multiplex PCR; TCRdb stores in-frame clones only, minus some. The data hold approximately 100,000 clones, with about 91% observed a single time. The sequencing input was Tregs sorted from blood. Every receptor here comes from a human donor in good health.

J is TRBJ2-1 and V is TRBV11-2; 7 bases fit TRBD2. Germline CDR1 is SGHAT and CDR2 is FQNNGV. CDR3 length: 17 residues. J lost 4 bases, V lost 1 base, and 10 bases had no gene match. In nucleotides, the CDR3 is TGTGCCAGCAGCTTAGTTGTGGGCGGGGGATATTACAATGAGCAGTTCTTC. This sequence encodes CASSLVVGGGYYNEQFF. Based on the CDR3 plus reference TRBV11-2 and TRBJ2-1, the full variable domain is EAGVAQSPRYKIIEKRQSVAFWCNPISGHATLYWYQQILGQGPKLLIQFQNNGVVDDSQLPKDRFSAERLKGVDSTLKIQPAKLEDSAVYLCASSLVVGGGYYNEQFFGPGTRLTVL.

This chain connects TRBV6-6 to TRBJ1-3; D unresolved. Deletions cut 5 bases from V and 8 bases from J, with 10 bases between. The CDR3 runs 12 residues. Germline assignment: CDR1 MNHNY and CDR2 SVGAGI (reference sequence). Written as DNA, the CDR3 is TGTGCCAGCAGTCCCCAACGAGACACCATATATTTT. Its protein is CASSPQRDTIYF.

This clone was detected only once. The chain is built from TRBV6-5 and TRBJ2-7; TRBD1 is a possible D gene (5 bases). The CDR3 runs to 14 residues. V lost 5 bases, J lost 0 bases, and 11 bases lay in between. From germline, CDR1 is MNHEY and CDR2 SVGAGI. CDR3 in DNA: TGTGCCAGCAGTATCCAGGGCGCCTCCTACGAGCAGTACTTC. Protein product: CASSIQGASYEQYF.

Comment on this clone: Because the CDR3 is missing its conserved closing phenylalanine or tryptophan, this is likely a read error. This sequence joins TRBV30 and TRBJ1-1, with a tentative D call TRBD1 (5 bases). The V gene lost 4 bases and the J gene lost 3 bases, with 15 bases spanning the gap. The CDR3 covers 14 residues. Germline assignment: CDR1 GTSNPN and CDR2 SVGIG (reference sequence). CDR3 amino acids: CAWNSWGRDTEAFL. CDR3 coding DNA: TGTGCCTGGAACAGTTGGGGACGGGACACTGAAGCTTTCCTT.

The chain couples TRBV2 to TRBJ1-5; TRBD1 aligns across 12 bases. Trimming at V came to 6 bases and at J to 3 bases, leaving 9 bases not matched to a gene. CDR1 is SNHLY, CDR2 FYNNEI, per germline. This CDR3 is 17 amino acids long. The CDR3 sequence is CASSGTGGSRSNQPQHF. The DNA of the CDR3 is TGTGCCAGCAGCGGGACAGGGGGCTCCCGTTCCAATCAGCCCCAGCATTTT.

V is TRBV6-5 and J is TRBJ1-4; a possible D gene is TRBD1 (5 bases). The CDR3 contains 15 residues. Germline CDR1 and CDR2: MNHEY and SVGAGI. The V end was cut by 2 bases, the J end by 3 bases, with 10 bases between. This CDR3 is CASSYKGGANEKLFF. DNA of the CDR3: TGTGCCAGCAGTTACAAGGGAGGGGCTAATGAAAAACTGTTTTTT.

The chain employs TRBV6-5 and TRBJ1-2; D unclear. There are 14 residues in the CDR3. V lost 5 bases and J lost 4, with 14 bases in between. Germline CDR1 MNHEY, CDR2 SVGAGI. The CDR3 sequence: CASSEGGGFYGYTF. The CDR3 bases are TGTGCCAGCAGTGAAGGAGGAGGGTTCTATGGCTACACCTTC.

The chain carries TRBV13 and TRBJ1-1; D remains ambiguous. V was shortened by 5 bases and J by 0 bases, with 7 bases between the two germline ends. The germline CDR1 and CDR2 sequences are PRHDT and FYEKMQ (reference sequence). The CDR3 has 13 amino acids. In DNA, the CDR3 is TGTGCCAGCAGCCTGACAATGAACACTGAAGCTTTCTTT. Translated: CASSLTMNTEAFF.